Sequencing of this T cell receptor beta chain was carried out in a study of blood T cell repertoires in COVID-19 (dated by TCRdb to 2019 to 2021). About the full investigation: Samples covering the acute and convalescent phases of COVID-19 were provided by collaborators in the United States, Italy and Spain. The prospective study material was composed of cDNA or gDNA derived from T cells, B-cell-depleted T cells, or PBMCs. The dataset comprised deeply sampled blood TCRbeta repertoires from subjects exposed to, actively infected with, or recovered from COVID-19. The repertoires were made available in a free public database intended to serve as a resource for research on the immune response to SARS-CoV-2. The samples were drawn from two sources: the first 160 participants of the ongoing ImmuneRACE study, and approximately 1,300 subjects contributed by 6 global collaborators. Sample metadata almost always included a de-identified subject ID, COVID-19 status, age in years and sex. Where HLA class I and class II types were available, the types were taken from metadata supplied by the sample provider, not from assay-based typing. Paper-wide results and their limitations: The quantity of clinical and demographic metadata differed by source and by participant and was supplied without curation.

A remark on this clone: It lacks a known antigen. The record has no base qualities; no much larger clone is one base away.

The immunoSEQ Assay, a bias-controlled multiplex PCR, was used to amplify TCRbeta CDR3 regions from genomic DNA. Concerning the study's data processing: Nucleated cell counts per sample were estimated from amplification of reference gene primers within the assay. To quantify the absolute abundance of each unique TCRbeta CDR3 rearrangement, sequence reads were collapsed and filtered. For each sample, productive Simpson clonality was calculated as the square root of Simpson's diversity index across productive rearrangements. Sourced from immuneACCESS, this table was stored by TCRdb with only in-frame sequences that have V and J called. A share of the clones is absent; for the studies checked, an unresolved V gene accounts for under half, and the remainder has no known explanation. That table furnishes V, J and clone size, whereas the DNA furnished D and trimming. Recorded for this sample are 300,000 to 400,000 clones; around 91% of them occurred a single time. The ten biggest clones cover 2.5% to 4% of the sample.

Samples from volunteer blood donors who had recovered from COVID-19 were contributed by a second Seattle source. The collaborating institutions used their own protocols to collect whole blood in K2EDTA tubes. For TCRbeta analysis, collaborators shipped samples in one of three forms: frozen whole blood, isolated PBMCs, or DNA extracted from either of those sample types. CDR1 and CDR2 are drawn from the germline V gene: SNHLY, FYNNEI. Trimming takes 2 bases off V and 4 bases off J; junction bases not matched to a gene: 13. The CDR3 measures 17 amino acids from cysteine to phenylalanine. CDR3 DNA only is kept here, 51 bases in frame from base 1.

This TCR came from a woman younger than 35 who had recovered from COVID-19. Sequencing was performed on peripheral blood. The receptor chain draws on TRBV2 and TRBJ1-1; 7 nucleotides in the junction match TRBD1. The CDR3 amino acid sequence is: CASSESGTAAGATEAFF. The bases read TGTGCCAGCAGTGAATCCGGGACAGCAGCGGGGGCCACTGAAGCTTTCTTT.